This T cell receptor beta chain was identified in a study of cytomegalovirus exposure and HLA in healthy donors. Broader study findings: Later analysis identified a missense DCLRE1C variant that was linked to TCR beta V- and J-gene trimming.

60 Vbeta and 13 Jbeta primers were used in PCR. TCRdb's table, derived via immunoSEQ multiplex PCR, lists solely in-frame clones and lacks some. The sample includes about 150,000 clones, just over 65% seen only once; the top ten take approximately 6.5%. There are a few counts of this clone. The antigen is unknown. Germline values: CDR1 MNHEY, CDR2 SVGAGI. The ends lost 7 bases at V and 4 bases at J; junction bases unmatched: 5. The CDR3 has 15 amino acids. The clonotype was recovered from a woman in her sixties or seventies in good health and CMV-seronegative. The chain employs TRBV6-5 and TRBJ2-1; 12 nucleotides match TRBD2. Sequenced input: PBMCs. This chain's CDR3 is CASTRLAGGYNEQFF. CDR3 nucleotides: TGTGCCAGCACCCGCCTAGCGGGGGGGTACAATGAGCAGTTCTTC.